The 7 T cell receptor beta chains below come from one sample, sequenced in a study of T-cell reconstitution after alpha-beta-depleted transplantation in children. Preparation of the TCRbeta library involved a method that used unique molecular identifiers. TCRdb re-called the PCR reads through MiXCR, storing one row per CDR3 protein. The table lists almost 500,000 distinct CDR3 sequences, 10% of them singletons. Here the sequenced sample was PBMCs, taken before TCRalphabeta/CD19-depleted stem cell transplant. All receptors come from a child aged 2 to 10 with inherited bone marrow failure, due to receive a stem cell transplant.

This clonotype was counted ten times or more. The genes are TRBV7-2 and TRBJ2-1, with 8 bases fitting TRBD1. CDR1 and CDR2 (germline): SGHTA, FQGNSA. Trimming cost V 1 base and J 8 bases; bases outside gene matches: 7. CDR3 length: 15 residues. The CDR3 sequence: CASSLDGTGFDEQFF. As DNA, the CDR3 is TGTGCCAGCAGCTTAGATGGGACAGGATTCGATGAGCAGTTCTTC. The full variable domain, its missing parts supplied by reference TRBV7-2 and TRBJ2-1, is GAGVSQSPSNKVTEKGKDVELRCDPISGHTALYWYRQSLGQGLEFLIYFQGNSAPDKSGLPSDRFSAERTGGSVSTLTIQRTQQEDSAVYLCASSLDGTGFDEQFFGPGTRLTVL.

At least ten counts were recorded for this clonotype. The chain couples TRBV29-1 to TRBJ2-1; D not resolved. Trimming cost V 5 bases and J 2 bases, with 16 bases left between them. Germline values: CDR1 SQVTM, CDR2 ANQGSEA. This CDR3 has 15 amino acids. CDR3 bases: TGCAGCGTTCCCCCCCTCATGCTTACCTACAATGAGCAGTTCTTC. It encodes CSVPPLMLTYNEQFF.

Concerning this clonotype itself: This may be a read error: a much more frequent sequence differs by one nucleotide. The chain links TRBV7-9 to TRBJ1-4; 8 bases fit TRBD1. The CDR3 contains 14 residues. CDR1 SEHNR and CDR2 FQNEAQ come from the germline V gene (reference sequence). In nucleotides, the CDR3 is TGTGCCAGAAGCTCACAGGGGGAAGGTGAAAAACTGTTTTTT. Translation gives CARSSQGEGEKLFF. The entire variable domain, with the rest obtained from reference TRBV7-9 and TRBJ1-4, is as follows: DTGVSQNPRHKITKRGQNVTFRCDPISEHNRLYWYRQTLGQGPEFLTYFQNEAQLEKSRLLSDRFSAERPKGSFSTLEIQRTEQGDSAMYLCARSSQGEGEKLFFGSGTQLSVL.

Ten or more counts support this clonotype. This rearrangement joins TRBV4-3 to TRBJ2-3; tentative D call: TRBD1 (6 bases). V shed 4 bases and J shed 4 bases, with 15 bases lying between them. CDR1 and CDR2 (germline): LGHNA, YSLEER. The CDR3 has 15 amino acids. The DNA for the CDR3 is TGCGCCAGCAGCCCGTCCGACAGGACGGCAGATACGCAGTATTTT. Amino acid sequence: CASSPSDRTADTQYF.

In this sample, this clonotype turned up many times. This chain joins TRBV28 and TRBJ2-5; 8 bases line up with TRBD2. The CDR3 covers 14 residues. The ends lost 7 bases at V and 5 bases at J; junction bases unmatched: 9. The germline CDR1 and CDR2 sequences are MDHEN and SYDVKM. The CDR3: CASTPPGGVETQYF. The CDR3 DNA sequence: TGTGCCAGCACCCCCCCGGGAGGGGTGGAGACCCAGTACTTC.

This clonotype occurred many times. V is TRBV27 and J is TRBJ2-3; 12 nucleotides agree with TRBD2. The CDR3 extends over 14 amino acids. V shed 6 bases, J shed 4 bases, and the junction held 2 bases outside the gene matches. Germline CDR1 and CDR2: MNHEY and SMNVEV (reference sequence). The CDR3 is CASRLAGGADTQYF. The CDR3 bases are TGTGCCAGCAGGCTAGCGGGAGGGGCAGATACGCAGTATTTT.

This clonotype appeared many times. J is TRBJ2-1 and V is TRBV28; 12 bases are shared with TRBD2. J gave up 5 bases and V 4 bases, and 15 bases lay outside the gene matches. The germline V gene has CDR1 MDHEN and CDR2 SYDVKM. The CDR3 is made up of 19 amino acids. In nucleotides, the CDR3 is TGTGCCAGCAGTTCCCCGATTTTGACTAGCGGGAGAGGGAACAATGAGCAGTTCTTC. Translating gives CASSSPILTSGRGNNEQFF.